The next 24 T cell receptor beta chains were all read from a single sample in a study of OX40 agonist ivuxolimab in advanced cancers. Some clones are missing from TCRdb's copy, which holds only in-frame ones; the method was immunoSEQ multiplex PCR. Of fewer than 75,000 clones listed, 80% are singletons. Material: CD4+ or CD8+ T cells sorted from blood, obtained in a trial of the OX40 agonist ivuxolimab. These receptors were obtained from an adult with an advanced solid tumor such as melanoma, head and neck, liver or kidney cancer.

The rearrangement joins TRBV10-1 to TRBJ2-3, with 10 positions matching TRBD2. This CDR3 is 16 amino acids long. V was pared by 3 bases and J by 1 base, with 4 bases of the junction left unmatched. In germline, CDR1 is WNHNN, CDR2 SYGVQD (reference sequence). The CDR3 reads CASSETSGDGTDTQYF. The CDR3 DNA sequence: TGCGCCAGCAGTGAAACTAGCGGGGATGGCACAGATACGCAGTATTTT.

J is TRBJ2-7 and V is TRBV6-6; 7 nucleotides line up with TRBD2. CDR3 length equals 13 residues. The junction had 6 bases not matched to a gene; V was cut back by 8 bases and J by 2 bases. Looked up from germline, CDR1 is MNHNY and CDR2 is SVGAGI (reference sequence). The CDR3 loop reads CASGRGGPYEQYF. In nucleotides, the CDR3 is TGTGCCAGCGGTAGGGGAGGGCCCTACGAGCAGTACTTC.

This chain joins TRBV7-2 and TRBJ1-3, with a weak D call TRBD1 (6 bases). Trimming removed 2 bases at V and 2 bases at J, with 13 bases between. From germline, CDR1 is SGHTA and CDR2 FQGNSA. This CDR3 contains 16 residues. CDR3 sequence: CASSLNRAGAGNTIYF. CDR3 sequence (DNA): TGTGCCAGCAGCTTAAACAGGGCGGGAGCTGGAAACACCATATATTTT.

The CDR3 DNA is TGTGCCAGCAGTGTAACGAGGGGGACGCAGTATTTT. It encodes CASSVTRGTQYF. This chain connects TRBV2 to TRBJ2-3, with D possibly matching TRBD1 (6 bases). The CDR3 spans 12 residues. Germline V gene lookup returns CDR1 SNHLY and CDR2 FYNNEI. Trimming cost V 4 bases and J 9 bases, with 11 bases left between them. Together with reference TRBV2 and TRBJ2-3, the CDR3 gives the full variable domain: EPEVTQTPSHQVTQMGQEVILRCVPISNHLYFYWYRQILGQKVEFLVSFYNNEISEKSEIFDDQFSVERPDGSNFTLKIRSTKLEDSAMYFCASSVTRGTQYFGPGTRLTVL.

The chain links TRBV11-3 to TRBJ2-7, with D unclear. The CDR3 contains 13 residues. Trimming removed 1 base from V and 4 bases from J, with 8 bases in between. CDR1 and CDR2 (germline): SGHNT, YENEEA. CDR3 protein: CASSLGIKYEQYF. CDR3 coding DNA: TGTGCCAGCAGCTTAGGGATTAAGTACGAGCAGTACTTC.

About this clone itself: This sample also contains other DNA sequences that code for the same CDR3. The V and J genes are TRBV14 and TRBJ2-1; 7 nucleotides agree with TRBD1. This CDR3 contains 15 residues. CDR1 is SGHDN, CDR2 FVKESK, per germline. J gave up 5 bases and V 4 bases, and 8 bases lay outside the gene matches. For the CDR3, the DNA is TGTGCCAGCAGCCCGACAGGGTTAGCAGACAATGAGCAGTTCTTC. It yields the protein CASSPTGLADNEQFF.

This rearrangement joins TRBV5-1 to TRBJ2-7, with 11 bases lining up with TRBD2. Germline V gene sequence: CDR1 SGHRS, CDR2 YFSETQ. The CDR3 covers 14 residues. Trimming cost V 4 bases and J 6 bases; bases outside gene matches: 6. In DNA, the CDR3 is TGCGCCAGCAGCCAAACTAGCGGGGGTGGCGAGCAGTACGTC. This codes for CASSQTSGGGEQYV.

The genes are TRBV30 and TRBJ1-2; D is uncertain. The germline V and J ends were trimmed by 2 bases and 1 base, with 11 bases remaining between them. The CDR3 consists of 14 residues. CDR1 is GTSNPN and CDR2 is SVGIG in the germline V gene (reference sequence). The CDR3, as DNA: TGTGCCTGGAGTTCGGGCCTTAATAACTATGGCTACACCTTC. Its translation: CAWSSGLNNYGYTF.

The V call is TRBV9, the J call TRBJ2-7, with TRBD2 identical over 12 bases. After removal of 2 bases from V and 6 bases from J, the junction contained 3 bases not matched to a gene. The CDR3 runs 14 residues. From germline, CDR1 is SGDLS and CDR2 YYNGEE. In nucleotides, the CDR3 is TGTGCCAGCAGCGTCCTAGCGGGAGGGGGCGAGCAGTACTTC. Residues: CASSVLAGGGEQYF.

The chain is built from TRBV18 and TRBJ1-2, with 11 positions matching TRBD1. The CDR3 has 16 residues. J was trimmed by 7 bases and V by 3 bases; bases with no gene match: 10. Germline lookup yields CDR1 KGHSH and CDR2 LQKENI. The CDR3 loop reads CASSPGQGANIGGYTF. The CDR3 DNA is TGTGCCAGCTCACCCGGACAGGGGGCTAATATAGGTGGCTACACCTTC.

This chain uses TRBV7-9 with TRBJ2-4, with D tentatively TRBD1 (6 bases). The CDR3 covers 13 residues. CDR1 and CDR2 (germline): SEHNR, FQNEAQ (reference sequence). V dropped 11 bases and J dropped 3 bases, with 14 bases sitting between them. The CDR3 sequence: CAGPDSIKNIQYF. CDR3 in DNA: TGTGCCGGACCGGACAGTATCAAAAACATTCAGTACTTC.

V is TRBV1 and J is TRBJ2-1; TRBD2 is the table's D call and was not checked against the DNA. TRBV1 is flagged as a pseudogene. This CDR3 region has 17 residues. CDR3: CTSSQDAQLAAYNEQFF. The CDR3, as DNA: TGCACCAGCAGCCAAGATGCGCAACTAGCGGCTTACAATGAGCAGTTCTTC.

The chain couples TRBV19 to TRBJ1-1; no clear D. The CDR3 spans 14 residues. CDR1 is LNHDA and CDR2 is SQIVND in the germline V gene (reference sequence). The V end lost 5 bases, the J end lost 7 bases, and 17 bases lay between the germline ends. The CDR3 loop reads CASSSPGIFREAFF. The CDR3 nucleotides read TGTGCCAGTAGTTCCCCCGGGATTTTTCGTGAAGCTTTCTTT.

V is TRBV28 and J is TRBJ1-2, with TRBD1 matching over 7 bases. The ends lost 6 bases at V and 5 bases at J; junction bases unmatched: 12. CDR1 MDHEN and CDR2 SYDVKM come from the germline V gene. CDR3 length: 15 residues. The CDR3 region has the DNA TGTGCCAGCAGGTCACCCGGGACAGCCCTTTATGGCTACACCTTC. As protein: CASRSPGTALYGYTF.

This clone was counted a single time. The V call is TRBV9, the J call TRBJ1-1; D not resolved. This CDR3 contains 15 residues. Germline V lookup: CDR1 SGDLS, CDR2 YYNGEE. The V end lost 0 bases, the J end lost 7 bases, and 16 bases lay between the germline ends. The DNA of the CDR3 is TGTGCCAGCAGCGTAGGTTTAACCCCCGGCGGTGAAGCTTTCTTT. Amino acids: CASSVGLTPGGEAFF.

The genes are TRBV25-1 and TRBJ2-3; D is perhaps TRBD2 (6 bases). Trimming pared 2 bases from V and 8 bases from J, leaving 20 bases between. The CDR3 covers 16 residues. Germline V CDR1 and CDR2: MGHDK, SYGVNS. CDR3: CASSESSAGTWGTQYF. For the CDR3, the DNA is TGTGCCAGCAGTGAAAGCTCAGCAGGGACTTGGGGTACGCAGTATTTT.

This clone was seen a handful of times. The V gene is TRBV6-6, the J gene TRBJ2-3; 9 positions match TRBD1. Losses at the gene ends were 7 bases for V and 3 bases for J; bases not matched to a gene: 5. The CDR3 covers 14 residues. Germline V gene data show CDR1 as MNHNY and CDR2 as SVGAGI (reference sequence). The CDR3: CASIMDRGTDTQYF. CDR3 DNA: TGTGCCAGCATCATGGACAGGGGTACAGATACGCAGTATTTT.

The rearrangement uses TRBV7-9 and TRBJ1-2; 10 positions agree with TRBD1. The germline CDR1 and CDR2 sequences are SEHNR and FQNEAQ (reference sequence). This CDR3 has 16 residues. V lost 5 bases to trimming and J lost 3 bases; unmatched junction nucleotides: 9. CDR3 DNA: TGTGCCAGCAGCGGTGCGGACAGGGGGAGGGACTATGGCTACACCTTC. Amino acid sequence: CASSGADRGRDYGYTF.

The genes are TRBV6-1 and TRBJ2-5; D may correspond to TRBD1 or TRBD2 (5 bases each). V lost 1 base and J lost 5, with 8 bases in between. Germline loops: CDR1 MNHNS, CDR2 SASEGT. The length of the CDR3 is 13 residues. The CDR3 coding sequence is TGTGCCAGCAGTGAAGTAGGGACCGAGACCCAGTACTTC. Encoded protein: CASSEVGTETQYF.

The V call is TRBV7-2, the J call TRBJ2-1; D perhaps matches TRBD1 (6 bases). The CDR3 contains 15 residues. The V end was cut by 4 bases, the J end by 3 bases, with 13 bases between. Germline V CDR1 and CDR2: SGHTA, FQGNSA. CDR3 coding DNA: TGTGCCAGCAGCTCCGTGACAGGCCTCTACAATGAGCAGTTCTTC. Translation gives CASSSVTGLYNEQFF.

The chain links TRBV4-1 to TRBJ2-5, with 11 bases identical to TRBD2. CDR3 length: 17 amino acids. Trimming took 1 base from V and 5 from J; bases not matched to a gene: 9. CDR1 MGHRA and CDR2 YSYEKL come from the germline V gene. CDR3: CASSQAPLAGGGETQYF. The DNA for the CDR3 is TGCGCCAGCAGCCAAGCGCCCCTAGCGGGGGGCGGGGAGACCCAGTACTTC.

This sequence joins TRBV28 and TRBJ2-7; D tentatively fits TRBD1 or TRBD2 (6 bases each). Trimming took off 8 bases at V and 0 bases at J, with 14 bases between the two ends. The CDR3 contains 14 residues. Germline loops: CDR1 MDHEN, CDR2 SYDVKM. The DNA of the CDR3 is TGTGCCAGCCTGGGGGCTAGCGACTCCTACGAGCAGTACTTC. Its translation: CASLGASDSYEQYF.

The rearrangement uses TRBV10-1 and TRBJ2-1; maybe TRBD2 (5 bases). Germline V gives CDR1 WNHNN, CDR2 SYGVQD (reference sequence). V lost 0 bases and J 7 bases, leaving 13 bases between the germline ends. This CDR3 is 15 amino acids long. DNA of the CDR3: TGCGCCAGCAGTGAGTCCTATCTAGCTAGGAATGAGCAGTTCTTC. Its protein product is CASSESYLARNEQFF.

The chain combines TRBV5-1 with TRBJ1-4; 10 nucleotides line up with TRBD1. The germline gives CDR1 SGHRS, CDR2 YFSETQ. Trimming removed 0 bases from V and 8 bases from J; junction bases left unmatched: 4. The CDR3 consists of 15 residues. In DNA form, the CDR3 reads TGCGCCAGCAGCTTGGACGGGACAGGGGTGGAAAAACTGTTTTTT. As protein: CASSLDGTGVEKLFF. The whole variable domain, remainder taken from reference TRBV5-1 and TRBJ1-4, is KAGVTQTPRYLIKTRGQQVTLSCSPISGHRSVSWYQQTPGQGLQFLFEYFSETQRNKGNFPGRFSGRQFSNSRSEMNVSTLELGDSALYLCASSLDGTGVEKLFFGSGTQLSVL.